Below are 29 T cell receptor beta chains sequenced from a single sample in a study of CD8 T cells in Susac syndrome. Reverse transcription of roughly 0.5 to 1 ug RNA was performed with random hexamers. MiXCR, run by TCRdb on the immunoSEQ multiplex PCR reads, gives a single entry per CDR3 protein. The repertoire consists of 140,000 to 150,000 distinct CDR3 sequences, with approximately 96% occurring once and the leading ten covering roughly 0.08%. Sequencing was performed on CD4+ T cells from PBMCs. The receptors stem from a human donor with Susac syndrome.

This chain joins TRBV19 and TRBJ1-5; D call uncertain. Trimming shortened V by 6 bases and J by 2 bases, and 14 bases separated the two germline ends. Germline assignment: CDR1 LNHDA and CDR2 SQIVND (reference sequence). The CDR3 is made up of 15 amino acids. In nucleotides, the CDR3 is TGTGCCAGTAGGGTGGGGAGGATGCGCAATCAGCCCCAGCATTTT. This encodes CASRVGRMRNQPQHF.

This clonotype was seen just once. The chain uses TRBV2 and TRBJ2-3, with D possibly being TRBD2 (6 bases). V lost 3 bases to trimming and J lost 4 bases, with 14 bases between them. Germline values: CDR1 SNHLY, CDR2 FYNNEI. This CDR3 has 15 residues. CDR3 loop: CASSDQGGSSDTQYF. CDR3 nucleotides: TGTGCCAGCAGTGACCAGGGAGGTAGCTCAGATACGCAGTATTTT.

V usage is TRBV19 and J usage is TRBJ2-1, with TRBD2 matching over 9 bases. V gave up 7 bases and J gave up 2 bases; unmatched junction bases: 6. CDR3 length: 15 amino acids. CDR1 is LNHDA, CDR2 SQIVND, per germline (reference sequence). The chain's CDR3 is CASTRGGDAYNEQFF. The CDR3 DNA reads as TGTGCCAGTACCCGCGGGGGGGATGCCTACAATGAGCAGTTCTTC.

This chain uses TRBV5-1 with TRBJ1-6; a possible D gene is TRBD1 (6 bases). V lost 3 bases, J lost 6 bases, and 7 bases lay in between. This CDR3 is 13 amino acids long. The germline V gene encodes CDR1 SGHRS and CDR2 YFSETQ. CDR3 nucleotides: TGCGCCAGCAGCTCGGACAGTAATTCACCCCTCCACTTT. It specifies CASSSDSNSPLHF. Variable domain in full (rest from reference TRBV5-1 and TRBJ1-6): KAGVTQTPRYLIKTRGQQVTLSCSPISGHRSVSWYQQTPGQGLQFLFEYFSETQRNKGNFPGRFSGRQFSNSRSEMNVSTLELGDSALYLCASSSDSNSPLHFGNGTRLTVT.

This clonotype was recorded once. The chain employs TRBV28 and TRBJ1-2; no reliable D call. The V gene lost 7 bases and the J gene lost 4 bases, with 13 bases spanning the gap. This CDR3 region has 13 residues. CDR1 is MDHEN and CDR2 is SYDVKM in the germline V gene. The DNA for the CDR3 is TGTGCCAGCATCCCCACCGATGGCTATGGCTACACCTTC. Amino acids: CASIPTDGYGYTF.

This chain connects TRBV29-1 to TRBJ2-1; 11 nucleotides agree with TRBD2. Germline V gene lookup returns CDR1 SQVTM and CDR2 ANQGSEA. The J segment lost 3 bases and the V segment lost 3 bases, leaving 4 bases of the junction unmatched. This CDR3 spans 15 amino acids. CDR3 bases: TGCAGCGTTGATCCGGGACTAGCGGACTACAATGAGCAGTTCTTC. This sequence encodes CSVDPGLADYNEQFF.

This sequence joins TRBV5-6 and TRBJ1-1; 9 bases are a match to TRBD1. The CDR3 totals 15 residues. CDR1 and CDR2 from the germline V gene are SGHDT and YYEEEE. J gave up 4 bases and V 5 bases, and 9 bases lay outside the gene matches. In nucleotides, the CDR3 is TGTGCCAGCAGGTTAACGGGACAGGGTTTCACTGAAGCTTTCTTT. It yields the protein CASRLTGQGFTEAFF.

In DNA form, the CDR3 reads TGTGCCAGCAGTTTAGGGACTAGCCGGGTATTCGAGCAGTACTTC. Translation gives CASSLGTSRVFEQYF. V gene TRBV28 combines with J gene TRBJ2-7; TRBD2 agrees at 9 bases. In germline, CDR1 is MDHEN, CDR2 SYDVKM. V dropped 2 bases and J dropped 6; count of bases not matched to a gene: 8. The length of the CDR3 is 15 residues. The variable domain in full, with the rest retrieved from reference TRBV28 and TRBJ2-7, is DVKVTQSSRYLVKRTGEKVFLECVQDMDHENMFWYRQDPGLGLRLIYFSYDVKMKEKGDIPEGYSVSREKKERFSLILESASTNQTSMYLCASSLGTSRVFEQYFGPGTRLTVT.

The V gene is TRBV27, the J gene TRBJ1-5; D is possibly TRBD1 (5 bases). The CDR3 covers 13 residues. The germline V gene encodes CDR1 MNHEY and CDR2 SMNVEV (reference sequence). Trimming removed 5 bases from V and 7 bases from J, with 12 bases in between. CDR3 DNA sequence: TGTGCCAGCAGTCTCAGGGTGGGGCAGCCCCAGCATTTT. It codes for CASSLRVGQPQHF.

The rearrangement links TRBV29-1 to TRBJ1-1; perhaps TRBD1 as D (5 bases). This CDR3 is built from 12 residues. CDR1 and CDR2 (germline): SQVTM, ANQGSEA. V gave up 4 bases and J gave up 4 bases, with 10 bases separating them. CDR3 sequence: CSVGDPGTEAFF. As DNA, the CDR3 is TGCAGCGTTGGGGACCCTGGCACTGAAGCTTTCTTT.

The chain has TRBV3-1 and TRBJ2-7; the D is unclear. The germline CDR1 and CDR2 sequences are LGHDT and YNNKEL (reference sequence). Trimming shortened V by 0 bases and J by 6 bases, and 9 bases separated the two germline ends. The CDR3 totals 13 residues. The CDR3 sequence is CASSQDLVGEQYF. The CDR3, as DNA: TGTGCCAGCAGCCAAGATCTAGTAGGCGAGCAGTACTTC.

The chain is built from TRBV20-1 and TRBJ2-7; D uncertain. The V end was cut by 6 bases, the J end by 0 bases, with 18 bases between. The CDR3 has 15 residues. CDR1 DFQATT and CDR2 SNEGSKA come from the germline V gene (reference sequence). The CDR3 coding sequence is TGCAGTGCGGGCCGCCCCAACTACTTCTCCTACGAGCAGTACTTC. Translating gives CSAGRPNYFSYEQYF.

The rearrangement joins TRBV6-1 to TRBJ2-6; D is possibly TRBD1 (6 bases). Looked up from germline, CDR1 is MNHNS and CDR2 is SASEGT. The CDR3 totals 16 residues. Trimming pared 6 bases from V and 0 bases from J, leaving 12 bases between. The CDR3 DNA reads TGTGCCAGCAGAACAGGGTCCAGCTCTGGGGCCAACGTCCTGACTTTC. Its protein product is CASRTGSSSGANVLTF.

The chain is built from TRBV20-1 and TRBJ1-5; 10 bases are shared with TRBD1. In germline, CDR1 is DFQATT, CDR2 SNEGSKA (reference sequence). V lost 4 bases to trimming and J lost 1 base; unmatched junction nucleotides: 4. The CDR3 covers 15 residues. The CDR3 DNA sequence: TGCAGTGCTACCCGGGACAGGGGAAGCAATCAGCCCCAGCATTTT. It is translated as CSATRDRGSNQPQHF.

The rearrangement joins TRBV20-1 to TRBJ2-5, with D possibly being TRBD2 (6 bases). CDR1 DFQATT and CDR2 SNEGSKA come from the germline V gene (reference sequence). Trimming left V 6 bases short and J 4 bases short, with 12 bases between. The CDR3 sequence is 12 residues long. CDR3 loop: CSAATGAETQYF. The CDR3 DNA sequence: TGCAGTGCCGCGACGGGAGCAGAGACCCAGTACTTC.

CDR3 protein: CARSLKGGNTEAFF. CDR3 DNA sequence: TGTGCCAGAAGCTTGAAAGGGGGAAACACTGAAGCTTTCTTT. The V call is TRBV5-3, the J call TRBJ1-1; D is perhaps TRBD1 (6 bases). TRBV5-3 is labeled an ORF, and its function is uncertain. The CDR3 length is 14 residues. V gave up 1 base and J gave up 2 bases, with 9 bases separating them.

The chain combines TRBV13 with TRBJ2-3; 9 bases agree with TRBD2. Germline V gene data show CDR1 as PRHDT and CDR2 as FYEKMQ (reference sequence). With V trimmed by 3 bases and J by 5 bases, 6 bases remained unmatched. This CDR3 contains 15 residues. The CDR3: CASSFNSLAGDTQYF. The CDR3, as DNA: TGTGCCAGCAGCTTCAATTCACTAGCGGGAGATACGCAGTATTTT.

The CDR3 bases are TGTGCCAGCAGCACCACTGGGCGAGAGAACACTGAAGCTTTCTTT. This translates into CASSTTGRENTEAFF. V is TRBV11-2 and J is TRBJ1-1; unclear D gene. The CDR3 loop spans 15 amino acids. The V end lost 5 bases, the J end lost 1 base, and 14 bases lay between the germline ends. Germline CDR1 reads SGHAT; CDR2 reads FQNNGV.

The rearrangement joins TRBV6-5 to TRBJ2-7; TRBD1 or TRBD2 may be the D gene (6 bases each). The germline V and J ends were trimmed by 4 bases and 0 bases, with 13 bases remaining between them. CDR1 and CDR2 (germline): MNHEY, SVGAGI. The CDR3 runs 15 residues. The CDR3 nucleotides read TGTGCCAGCAGTTCCGTCGGGGGCAACTCCTACGAGCAGTACTTC. Encoded protein: CASSSVGGNSYEQYF.

The chain uses TRBV5-1 and TRBJ2-2, with unresolved D. Trimming took 7 bases from V and 0 from J, leaving 10 bases between them. Germline lookup yields CDR1 SGHRS and CDR2 YFSETQ. The CDR3 runs to 14 residues. As DNA, the CDR3 is TGCGCCAGCGGCAATCCTACGAACACCGGGGAGCTGTTTTTT. This translates into CASGNPTNTGELFF.

The chain has TRBV20-1 and TRBJ1-1; no reliable D call. The germline CDR1 and CDR2 sequences are DFQATT and SNEGSKA (reference sequence). The CDR3 is 13 residues long. The ends were cut back, 5 bases at V and 2 bases at J, with 12 bases in the middle. The DNA of the CDR3 is TGCAGTGCTTCTCGGGCGGGAAACACTGAAGCTTTCTTT. Protein sequence: CSASRAGNTEAFF.

The J gene is TRBJ1-2, the V gene TRBV5-1; D call uncertain. The CDR3 is 13 amino acids. In germline, CDR1 is SGHRS, CDR2 YFSETQ. Trimming left V 0 bases short and J 8 bases short, with 11 bases between. The CDR3 bases are TGCGCCAGCAGCTTGGACGGTACCATGGGCTACACCTTC. It encodes CASSLDGTMGYTF.

This clonotype was recorded only once. The V call is TRBV5-1, the J call TRBJ2-3, with D possibly TRBD1 on 6 matching bases. The CDR3 totals 17 residues. The V and J ends lost 5 bases and 1 base respectively, with 20 bases between them. The germline V gene encodes CDR1 SGHRS and CDR2 YFSETQ. The DNA of the CDR3 is TGCGCCAGCAGACCGGGACACGGGACCTGGGGCACAGATACGCAGTATTTT. Translation: CASRPGHGTWGTDTQYF.

The rearrangement uses TRBV6-2 or TRBV6-3 and TRBJ2-1; 11 bases agree with TRBD2. This CDR3 is built from 13 residues. Germline V lookup: CDR1 MNHEY, CDR2 SVGEGT. V lost 6 bases to trimming and J lost 6 bases; unmatched junction nucleotides: 1. The CDR3 DNA reads as TGTGCCAGCAGAGGGACTAGCGGCAATGAGCAGTTCTTC. It yields the protein CASRGTSGNEQFF.

V and J are TRBV29-1 and TRBJ1-4; D gene unclear. Germline V gene lookup returns CDR1 SQVTM and CDR2 ANQGSEA. There are 15 residues in the CDR3. Trimming took 6 bases from V and 3 from J, leaving 17 bases between them. CDR3 in amino acids: CSVRRTQSANEKLFF. CDR3 DNA sequence: TGCAGCGTCCGGCGAACGCAGTCAGCTAATGAAAAACTGTTTTTT. The whole variable domain, remainder taken from reference TRBV29-1 and TRBJ1-4, is SAVISQKPSRDICQRGTSLTIQCQVDSQVTMMFWYRQQPGQSLTLIATANQGSEATYESGFVIDKFPISRPNLTFSTLTVSNMSPEDSSIYLCSVRRTQSANEKLFFGSGTQLSVL.

The J gene is TRBJ1-1, the V gene TRBV12-3 or TRBV12-4, with TRBD1 identical over 8 bases. The CDR3 loop spans 16 amino acids. V lost 0 bases and J lost 2; bases outside the gene matches: 5. CDR3 bases: TGTGCCAGCAGTTTAGCATCAGGGGGCGGTAACACTGAAGCTTTCTTT. Amino acids: CASSLASGGGNTEAFF.

In its sample, this clonotype was seen once. The chain employs TRBV28 and TRBJ2-5, with a tentative D call TRBD2 (6 bases). The CDR3 sequence is 14 residues long. Per the germline V gene, CDR1 is MDHEN and CDR2 is SYDVKM. V lost 7 bases, J lost 4 bases, and 16 bases lay in between. The chain's CDR3 is CASTAGRMRETQYF. CDR3 nucleotides: TGTGCCAGCACCGCGGGGAGGATGAGAGAGACCCAGTACTTC.

The chain uses TRBV12-3 or TRBV12-4 and TRBJ1-6; TRBD1 agrees at 9 bases. The CDR3 extends over 14 amino acids. Trimming took 8 bases from V and 10 from J; bases not matched to a gene: 9. The CDR3 region has the DNA TGTGCCAGCCTCCGGGACAGGGTTGGGTCACCCCTCCACTTT. Its protein is CASLRDRVGSPLHF.

To note about this clonotype: One junction end does not reproduce the germline sequence, and a read error may be involved. The rearrangement joins TRBV7-7 to TRBJ2-5; 7 bases map to TRBD2. The germline V gene has CDR1 SSHAT and CDR2 FNYEAQ (reference sequence). The CDR3 is 16 residues long. The CDR3 sequence is CASSPSPGLEGETQYF. Here the CDR3 DNA reads TGTGCTAGCAGCCCGTCGCCCGGACTAGAGGGCGAGACCCAGTACTTC.